This T cell receptor beta chain was sequenced in a study of cytomegalovirus exposure and HLA in healthy donors. General study results and limits: Indistinguishable V segments such as TRBV6-2 and TRBV6-3 were excluded.

With V trimmed by 2 bases and J by 2 bases, 4 bases remained unmatched. The CDR3 spans 15 residues. Germline assignment: CDR1 MNHEY and CDR2 SMNVEV (reference sequence). Use of 60 Vbeta and 13 Jbeta primers characterized the PCR. Generated by immunoSEQ multiplex PCR, the TCRdb table keeps only in-frame clones and is missing some. The table lists 98,000 or so clones, around 82% of them singletons. Points on this clone: What it binds is unknown.

Specimen: PBMCs. The clonotype comes from a woman in her 40s in good health and CMV-seronegative. The chain employs TRBV27 and TRBJ2-7; 9 bases match TRBD2. The CDR3 DNA sequence: TGTGCCAGCAGTTTAGTAGCGGGAGCCACCTACGAGCAGTACTTC. Its translation is CASSLVAGATYEQYF.